This record looks at one T cell receptor (beta chain) sequence and its context. Its matching antigen is unknown. These data come from a study of T cell repertoires in cytomegalovirus infection. Across the study: Public TCR beta signatures marked donors with CMV infection and the matching HLA.

MiXCR, run by TCRdb on the reads, gives a single entry per CDR3 protein. The profile shows 650,000 to 900,000 distinct CDR3 sequences, about 27% of them singletons. The CDR3 has 15 amino acids. Germline V lookup: CDR1 SEHNR, CDR2 FQNEAQ (reference sequence). The germline V and J ends were trimmed by 3 bases and 2 bases, with 10 bases remaining between them. The source was cultured CD8+ T cells from PBMCs, collected from culture after CMV antigen stimulation. This chain joins TRBV7-9 and TRBJ1-4; maybe TRBD1 (6 bases). The TCR was taken from a human donor in good health (CMV status not recorded). Some clones in this sample may be carry-over from other donors' samples. CDR3 bases: TGTGCCAGCAGCTTCTGGGGGCAGACTAATGAAAAACTGTTTTTT. It is translated as CASSFWGQTNEKLFF.